This is a list of T cell receptor beta chains from one sample in a study of shared clonotypes between healthy human individuals. The assay was immunoSEQ multiplex PCR, and TCRdb's table has in-frame clones only and misses some. The sample yields some 2.4 million clones, 93% seen once. Sequencing was performed on naive CD4+ T cells from PBMCs. The receptors derive from a young man in good health. Some clones in this sample may be carry-over from other donors' samples. CDR3s include the opening cysteine and the closing phenylalanine or tryptophan. D genes are given only for firm matches. Only part of the rows carry a size: once, few, many, or a class if the clone is expanded.

j_call	d_call	v_call	clone_size	cdr3_nt	cdr3_aa
TRBJ2-7	TRBD2	TRBV6-5	.	TGTGCCAGCACCCGTCGGGAGGGTAGTGACGAGCAGTACTTC	CASTRREGSDEQYF
TRBJ1-5	TRBD1	TRBV25-1	.	TGTGCCAGCAGTGAGTCGGGACAGGGTTACCAGCCCCAGCATTTT	CASSESGQGYQPQHF
TRBJ2-7	TRBD2	TRBV19	.	TGTGCCAGTAGTATAGGCCTAGCGGGAGCCTACGAGCAGTACTTC	CASSIGLAGAYEQYF
TRBJ2-1	TRBD2	TRBV4-3	once	TGCGCCAGCAGCCCGGGAACCAGCGGGAGTGTGAATGAGCAGTTCTTC	CASSPGTSGSVNEQFF
TRBJ2-1	TRBD2	TRBV9	.	TGTGCCAGCAGCCCTCAACTTCTAGCGGCCTCCTACAATGAGCAGTTCTTC	CASSPQLLAASYNEQFF
TRBJ2-3	TRBD1	TRBV4-1	once	TGCGCCAGCAGTCGGACAGGAGGAATGGATACGCAGTATTTT	CASSRTGGMDTQYF
TRBJ2-7	TRBD2	TRBV6-5	.	TGTGCCAGCAGTCCTAGCGGGAGAAGGTACGAGCAGTACTTC	CASSPSGRRYEQYF
TRBJ1-4	.	TRBV6-5	.	TGTGCCAGCAGACGCCGCGACGGATCCGAAAAACTGTTTTTT	CASRRRDGSEKLFF
TRBJ2-2	TRBD2	TRBV6-6	.	TGTGCCAGCAGTTCGACTAGCGGGGTGAACACCGGGGAGCTGTTTTTT	CASSSTSGVNTGELFF
TRBJ2-1	.	TRBV7-8	.	TGTGCCAGCAGCTTAGCTTCTCGAAAGGGTTATGAGCAGTTCTTC	CASSLASRKGYEQFF
TRBJ1-1	TRBD1	TRBV5-1	.	TGCGCCAGCACCTCCGGGACAGAGAACACTGAAGCTTTCTTT	CASTSGTENTEAFF
TRBJ1-1	.	TRBV18	.	TGTGCCAGTACAGTGAACACTGAAGCTTTCTTT	CASTVNTEAFF
TRBJ2-2	.	TRBV9	.	TGTGCCAGCAGCGTACTCGCAGGATTGAACACCGGGGAGCTGTTTTTT	CASSVLAGLNTGELFF
TRBJ2-3	TRBD2	TRBV7-9	.	TGTGCCAGCAGCCGAGCGGGAAACACAGATACGCAGTATTTT	CASSRAGNTDTQYF
TRBJ2-1	TRBD2	TRBV18	.	TGTGCCAGCTCACCAACAGCGGGGGGGTCGATCTTC	CASSPTAGGSIF
TRBJ1-2	.	TRBV30	.	TGTGCCTGGAGTGTACTCGACTATGGCTACACCTTC	CAWSVLDYGYTF
TRBJ2-6	.	TRBV18	.	TGTGCCAGCTCACCAAGGCCAGGCTCTGGGGCCAACGTCCTGACTTTC	CASSPRPGSGANVLTF
TRBJ1-4	.	TRBV5-6	.	TGTGCCAGCAGCTTGTCCCCAAATGAAAAACTGTTTTTT	CASSLSPNEKLFF
TRBJ2-3	TRBD2	TRBV28	.	TGTGCCAGCAGTCCCTTAGCGGGACGGGTCCCTCGGGGGGGCACAGATACGCAGTATTTT	CASSPLAGRVPRGGTDTQYF
TRBJ2-3	TRBD2	TRBV28	once	TGTGCCAGCAGTTCCCGGATAAAGGGGATACTAGCGGGGGGCACAGATACGCAGTATTTT	CASSSRIKGILAGGTDTQYF
TRBJ2-1	.	TRBV19	.	TGTGCCTGCCAACGTGGGGCAGGGGATATCGGTGAGCAGTTCTTC	CACQRGAGDIGEQFF
TRBJ1-2	.	TRBV18	.	TGTGCCAGCTCACCACTGGCCTCGGGGGTTAACTATGGCTACACCTTC	CASSPLASGVNYGYTF
TRBJ2-5	.	TRBV5-1	.	TGCGCCAGCCAAGGCAGGGATGGGGAGACCCAGTACTTC	CASQGRDGETQYF
TRBJ1-2	.	TRBV18	.	TGTGCCAGCTCACCAGAGGGAGGATATGGCTACACCTTC	CASSPEGGYGYTF
TRBJ2-3	TRBD1	TRBV7-9	once	TGTGCCAGCAGCTCACAGGGGGCCAGAGATACGCAGTATTTT	CASSSQGARDTQYF
TRBJ2-5	TRBD1	TRBV18	once	TGTGCCAGCTCACCATATGGGACAGGGACGTCTGGAGAGACCCAGTACTTC	CASSPYGTGTSGETQYF
TRBJ2-3	.	TRBV18	.	TGTGCCAGCTCACTAGACAGGACAGATACGCAGTATTTT	CASSLDRTDTQYF